This record covers a single T cell receptor beta chain. As yet, its antigen is unknown. TCRdb analysed the reads with MiXCR anew, one entry per CDR3 protein. The table lists approximately 1,000,000 distinct CDR3 sequences, 31% of them singletons. Trimming took off 5 bases at V and 0 bases at J, with 18 bases between the two ends. This CDR3 has 16 residues. Per the germline V gene, CDR1 is DFQATT and CDR2 is SNEGSKA (reference sequence). This specimen belongs to a study of T cell repertoires in cytomegalovirus infection. V is TRBV20-1 and J is TRBJ2-3; D not certain. The receptor was derived from a human donor in good health (CMV status not recorded). Some clones in this sample may be carry-over from other donors' samples. This specimen was cultured CD8+ T cells from PBMCs, taken from culture after CMV antigen stimulation. CDR3 coding DNA: TGCAGTGCTGTCCTCTATTTGTCAAGGAGCACAGATACGCAGTATTTT. It yields the protein CSAVLYLSRSTDTQYF.